The 19 T cell receptor beta chains presented below share a single source sample, sequenced in a study of blood T cells in healthy people across ages. A second about 7 to 11 cycle PCR used barcoded and J-beta primers. TCRdb processed the 5' RACE reads anew with MiXCR; each CDR3 protein has one entry. Of about 930,000 distinct CDR3 sequences listed, 29% are singletons. These data are also associated with another study on T cells of mothers and their children.

The sequenced sample was blood. The receptor source for this set is a woman between 35 and 50 years old in good health.

The chain combines TRBV5-6 with TRBJ1-2; no clear D gene. Germline V CDR1 and CDR2: SGHDT, YYEEEE. V dropped 3 bases and J dropped 7 bases, with 16 bases sitting between them. This CDR3 comprises 14 residues. The DNA of the CDR3 is TGTGCCAGCAGCTCGGCGTCCGGCGGACGTGGCTACACCTTC. It encodes CASSSASGGRGYTF.

DNA for the CDR3: TGTGCCAGCAGTTTTGGTGGGCGGGGGCGCACAGATACGCAGTATTTT. Translating gives CASSFGGRGRTDTQYF. The V and J genes are TRBV12-3 or TRBV12-4 and TRBJ2-3, with D perhaps matching TRBD2 (7 bases). V was trimmed by 3 bases and J by 1 base, leaving 14 bases between them. CDR3 size: 16 residues.

This clonotype was seen more than once but under ten times. V is TRBV3-1 and J is TRBJ1-5; D is unresolved. Trimming took 4 bases from V and 0 from J, leaving 19 bases between them. Germline V lookup: CDR1 LGHDT, CDR2 YNNKEL (reference sequence). The CDR3 spans 18 residues. CDR3 sequence: CASSREDGRPYSNQPQHF. In DNA form, the CDR3 reads TGTGCCAGCAGCCGGGAGGACGGGCGGCCTTATAGCAATCAGCCCCAGCATTTT.

This clonotype was observed many times. At one boundary the junction diverges from the germline segment, which might be a read error. The chain employs TRBV11-2 and TRBJ2-1; D is perhaps TRBD1 (5 bases). CDR3 length: 14 amino acids. Germline V gene data show CDR1 as SGHAT and CDR2 as FQNNGV. The CDR3 protein is CASRAGMQYNEQFF. CDR3 sequence (DNA): TGTGCCAGCAGGGCAGGGATGCAGTACAATGAACAGTTCTTC.

This clonotype was observed a handful of times. The V and J genes are TRBV3-1 and TRBJ1-1, with TRBD1 as a possible D gene (5 bases). Deletions cut 2 bases from V and 2 bases from J, with 15 bases between. Germline CDR1 is LGHDT and CDR2 is YNNKEL (reference sequence). The CDR3 spans 16 residues. Here the CDR3 reads CASSQLTTERNTEAFF. CDR3 coding DNA: TGTGCCAGCAGCCAACTCACGACAGAGAGAAACACTGAAGCTTTCTTT.

This clonotype was seen a few times. The V call is TRBV20-1, the J call TRBJ2-2; D remains unclear. V gave up 2 bases and J gave up 3 bases, with 10 bases separating them. The CDR3 extends over 14 amino acids. CDR1 is DFQATT, CDR2 SNEGSKA, per germline (reference sequence). CDR3 in DNA: TGCAGTGCTAGACCCAGGACCCACACCGGGGAGCTGTTTTTT. This encodes CSARPRTHTGELFF.

This chain connects TRBV6-5 to TRBJ2-2; unclear D gene. With 5 bases removed from V and 1 base from J, the gap between germline ends came to 8 bases. Germline CDR1 is MNHEY and CDR2 is SVGAGI. The CDR3 length is 14 residues. CDR3 in amino acids: CASSTRQNTGELFF. The CDR3 nucleotides read TGTGCCAGCAGTACACGACAGAACACCGGGGAGCTGTTTTTT.

This clonotype was observed at least ten times. The chain carries TRBV7-6 and TRBJ2-7, with 8 bases lining up with TRBD2. CDR1 is SGHVS and CDR2 is FNYEAQ in the germline V gene. The CDR3 spans 12 residues. The V gene end was trimmed by 5 bases and the J gene end by 6 bases; junction bases not matched to a gene: 3. The DNA of the CDR3 is TGTGCCAGCAGCGACGGGGGGGGCGAGCAGTACTTC. Its protein product is CASSDGGGEQYF.

The chain is built from TRBV5-1 and TRBJ2-2; the match to TRBD1 covers 7 bases. This CDR3 comprises 15 residues. Germline values: CDR1 SGHRS, CDR2 YFSETQ. With V trimmed by 4 bases and J by 3 bases, 6 bases remained unmatched. The CDR3 DNA is TGCGCCAGCAGCCATGGGACAGCTGACACCGGGGAGCTGTTTTTT. Translated, it gives CASSHGTADTGELFF.

Worth noting for this clonotype: The junction and the germline gene differ at one end; a read error may be behind it. This chain joins TRBV29-1 and TRBJ2-1; either TRBD1 or TRBD2 may supply D (5 bases each). Germline V gene lookup returns CDR1 SQVTM and CDR2 ANQGSEA. The CDR3 is 12 amino acids. CDR3 sequence (DNA): TGCAGCGTTCAAGATCGGAATCCGGGGCCGTTCTTC. This sequence encodes CSVQDRNPGPFF.

This clonotype has more than one count but fewer than ten. This probably arose from a read error, given a far larger clone one base away. The rearrangement joins TRBV7-2 to TRBJ1-5; no firm D call. The CDR3 sequence is 13 residues long. In germline, CDR1 is SGHTA, CDR2 FQGNSA. In DNA form, the CDR3 reads TGTGCCAGCAGCTTAGGTAGCAATCGGCCCCAGCATTTT. Its protein product is CASSLGSNRPQHF.

This clonotype was picked up many times. V and J are TRBV27 and TRBJ2-1; 7 nucleotides match TRBD2. CDR3 length: 22 amino acids. With V trimmed by 1 base and J by 6 bases, 27 bases remained unmatched. The germline V gene has CDR1 MNHEY and CDR2 SMNVEV (reference sequence). This CDR3 reads CASSLLARWGGPRAGQRNEQFF. The CDR3 DNA is TGTGCCAGCAGTTTATTGGCAAGATGGGGGGGACCCCGGGCAGGGCAGCGCAATGAGCAGTTCTTC.

The chain links TRBV30 to TRBJ2-1, with 7 bases lining up with TRBD1. The V segment lost 0 bases and the J segment 7 bases; nucleotides outside the gene matches: 6. The CDR3 is 14 amino acids. Germline CDR1 reads GTSNPN; CDR2 reads SVGIG (reference sequence). Here the CDR3 reads CAWSVQGRRNEQFF. The CDR3, as DNA: TGTGCCTGGAGTGTACAGGGGCGCAGAAATGAGCAGTTCTTC.

At least ten counts were recorded for this clonotype. The rearrangement uses TRBV27 and TRBJ1-2, with 9 nucleotides matching TRBD1. CDR3 length: 14 residues. The germline gives CDR1 MNHEY, CDR2 SMNVEV (reference sequence). The J segment lost 3 bases and the V segment lost 6 bases, leaving 5 bases of the junction unmatched. CDR3 residues: CASRGQGRDYGYTF. The CDR3 nucleotides read TGTGCCAGCAGAGGACAGGGGAGGGACTATGGCTACACCTTC.

V usage is TRBV12-3 or TRBV12-4 and J usage is TRBJ1-1; D possibly corresponds to TRBD1 (6 bases). CDR3 length: 16 residues. The V end lost 3 bases, the J end lost 5 bases, and 19 bases lay between the germline ends. CDR3 protein: CASSFGNRGGVTEAFF. The CDR3 region has the DNA TGTGCCAGCAGTTTCGGGAATAGGGGGGGAGTAACTGAAGCTTTCTTT.

This clonotype was counted at least ten times. The rearrangement joins TRBV7-2 to TRBJ2-1; 7 bases align to TRBD2. V was pared by 6 bases and J by 2 bases, with 7 bases of the junction left unmatched. Germline V gene lookup returns CDR1 SGHTA and CDR2 FQGNSA. The CDR3 is 15 residues long. CDR3 DNA sequence: TGTGCCAGCAGGGGGGGGAGGGGAACCTACAATGAGCAGTTCTTC. The encoded protein is CASRGGRGTYNEQFF.

This clonotype has a handful of counts. The germline gene is not matched at one end of the junction; a read error may be the cause. The chain has TRBV4-3 and TRBJ2-1; 9 bases match TRBD1. Germline CDR1 reads LGHNA; CDR2 reads YSLEER. The CDR3 is 16 amino acids. CDR3 bases: TGCGCCGGCAGCCAAGATACCGGGACAGGGAGTGAAGAGCAGTTCTTC. Protein: CAGSQDTGTGSEEQFF.

This clonotype was counted ten times or more. The rearrangement joins TRBV7-2 to TRBJ2-4; no clear D gene. The V end lost 0 bases, the J end lost 0 bases, and 3 bases lay between the germline ends. The CDR3 is 14 residues long. Germline CDR1 and CDR2: SGHTA and FQGNSA. CDR3 in amino acids: CASSLAVAKNIQYF. CDR3 coding DNA: TGTGCCAGCAGCTTAGCAGTAGCCAAAAACATTCAGTACTTC. Complete variable domain (other parts from reference TRBV7-2 and TRBJ2-4): GAGVSQSPSNKVTEKGKDVELRCDPISGHTALYWYRQSLGQGLEFLIYFQGNSAPDKSGLPSDRFSAERTGGSVSTLTIQRTQQEDSAVYLCASSLAVAKNIQYFGAGTRLSVL.

This clonotype was detected only a few times. The V gene is TRBV11-1, the J gene TRBJ1-2; 12 bases are shared with TRBD1. The CDR3 is made up of 17 amino acids. Unmatched junction bases numbered 15, after V lost 5 bases and J lost 8 bases. Germline loops: CDR1 SGHAT, CDR2 FQDESV (reference sequence). The CDR3: CASSPSGTGGGGPGYTF. Written as DNA, the CDR3 is TGTGCCAGCAGCCCCTCCGGGACAGGGGGCGGAGGGCCAGGCTACACCTTC. Together with reference TRBV11-1 and TRBJ1-2, the CDR3 gives the full variable domain: EAEVAQSPRYKITEKSQAVAFWCDPISGHATLYWYRQILGQGPELLVQFQDESVVDDSQLPKDRFSAERLKGVDSTLKIQPAELGDSAMYLCASSPSGTGGGGPGYTFGSGTRLTVV.